Listed below are T cell receptor beta chains from one sample, sequenced in a study of shared clonotypes between healthy human individuals. The assay was immunoSEQ multiplex PCR, and TCRdb's table has in-frame clones only and misses some. The sample contains about 2.3 million clones, roughly 90% of which appear only once. The specimen sequenced was naive CD4+ T cells from PBMCs. These receptors were obtained from a man aged 18 to 30 in good health. Some clones in this sample may be carry-over from other donors' samples. Each CDR3 is given with its conserved first and last residue. The D gene is left open where the match is weak. Not every row has a clone size; where given, it reads once, few, many or a size class.

d_gene | abundance | j_gene | v_gene | CDR3nt | CDR3aa
NA | NA | TRBJ2-3 | TRBV27 | TGTGCCAGCAGTTTTGACGCGAGCTTAGCAGATACGCAGTATTTT | CASSFDASLADTQYF
NA | NA | TRBJ2-7 | TRBV28 | TGTGCCAGCAGTTTAAATCGGGTAGGAGGGCAGTACTTC | CASSLNRVGGQYF
NA | NA | TRBJ2-5 | TRBV11-2 | TGTGCCAGCAGCTTAGGGTTACTAGTTGGGGAGACCCAGTACTTC | CASSLGLLVGETQYF
TRBD1 | NA | TRBJ1-2 | TRBV11-2 | TGTGCCAGCAGCTTAAGTACCGGGACAGGGGGCTATGGCTACACCTTC | CASSLSTGTGGYGYTF
TRBD2 | NA | TRBJ2-1 | TRBV5-1 | TGCGCCAGCAGCTTCGTTAGGACTAGTTCTGGGAATGAGCAGTTCTTC | CASSFVRTSSGNEQFF
NA | NA | TRBJ1-5 | TRBV28 | TGTGCCAGCAGTTTCTCTCGTGGGGGTATGAGTCATCAGCCCCAGCATTTT | CASSFSRGGMSHQPQHF
NA | NA | TRBJ2-1 | TRBV28 | TGTGCCAGCAATAGGGGGGGCGCGAGGTACAATGAGCAGTTCTTC | CASNRGGARYNEQFF
NA | NA | TRBJ1-5 | TRBV28 | TGTGCCAGCAGTTTGGGGACCCGGGGCACCAATCAGCCCCAGCATTTT | CASSLGTRGTNQPQHF
TRBD2 | NA | TRBJ2-5 | TRBV28 | TGTGCCAGCAGTTCTCGAGCGGAGTGGGGAGGGGAGACCCAGTACTTC | CASSSRAEWGGETQYF
NA | NA | TRBJ2-3 | TRBV9 | TGTGCCAGCAGCGTAGCATGGGCAGGTGCCGGCACAGATACGCAGTATTTT | CASSVAWAGAGTDTQYF
NA | NA | TRBJ2-3 | TRBV7-2 | TGTGCCAGCAGCTCATCCCCGGGTACGCAGTATTTT | CASSSSPGTQYF
TRBD1 | NA | TRBJ2-5 | TRBV5-1 | TGCGCCAGCAGCTACCTACTGGGGACAGAAGAGACCCAGTACTTC | CASSYLLGTEETQYF
NA | NA | TRBJ2-4 | TRBV28 | TGTGCCAGCAGTTTTTTACAGCTAGCCAAAAACATTCAGTACTTC | CASSFLQLAKNIQYF
NA | NA | TRBJ1-4 | TRBV4-1 | TGCGCCAGCAGCCTCACAGGGCGCGATAATGAAAAACTGTTTTTT | CASSLTGRDNEKLFF
TRBD1 | NA | TRBJ1-5 | TRBV10-3 | TGTGCCACCCGAACCGGGACAGGTAATCAGCCCCAGCATTTT | CATRTGTGNQPQHF
TRBD1 | NA | TRBJ2-4 | TRBV7-3 | TGTGCCAGCAGCTCCCGGCGGACAGGCGAGAACATTCAGTACTTC | CASSSRRTGENIQYF
NA | once | TRBJ1-5 | TRBV19 | TGTGCCAGTAGTATAGTCCCGGGCACGAGCAATCAGCCCCAGCATTTT | CASSIVPGTSNQPQHF
NA | NA | TRBJ1-1 | TRBV1 | TGCACCAGCGCAGCAGGGCGGAAAAACACTGAAGCTTTCTTT | CTSAAGRKNTEAFF
NA | NA | TRBJ2-3 | TRBV9 | TGTGCCAGCAGCGTAGGTCGGACAGTAACTAGCACAGATACGCAGTATTTT | CASSVGRTVTSTDTQYF
TRBD1 | NA | TRBJ1-4 | TRBV7-9 | TGTGCCAGCAGTCCCGGACAGGGGCGTGAAAAACTGTTTTTT | CASSPGQGREKLFF
NA | NA | TRBJ2-3 | TRBV30 | TGTGCCTGGGGGGCAGCACCCACAGATACGCAGTATTTT | CAWGAAPTDTQYF
TRBD1 | NA | TRBJ1-2 | TRBV18 | TGTGCCAGCTCACCAGGACAGGAGTACTATGGCTACACCTTC | CASSPGQEYYGYTF
NA | NA | TRBJ2-3 | TRBV19 | TGTGCCAGTAGTAACACTTATAGCACAGATACGCAGTATTTT | CASSNTYSTDTQYF
TRBD1 | NA | TRBJ2-3 | TRBV5-1 | TGCGCCAGCAGCTCGGGACAGGGGTTAACAGATACGCAGTATTTT | CASSSGQGLTDTQYF
NA | NA | TRBJ2-5 | TRBV5-1 | TGCGCCAGCAGCTTCCCGGGTGAGACCCAGTACTTC | CASSFPGETQYF
NA | NA | TRBJ2-2 | TRBV6-1 | TGTGCCAGCAGTGAACGTACAGGGAGTACCGGGGAGCTGTTTTTT | CASSERTGSTGELFF
TRBD2 | once | TRBJ2-1 | TRBV7-8 | TGTGCCAGCAGCTTATGGGCTAGCGGAACATACAATGAGCAGTTCTTC | CASSLWASGTYNEQFF
TRBD1 | NA | TRBJ2-2 | TRBV30 | TGTGCCTGGACGGGCAGGGGGTGGTCCGGGGAGCTGTTTTTT | CAWTGRGWSGELFF
NA | NA | TRBJ2-2 | TRBV7-9 | TGTGCCAGCAGCTTATTCCGCGGAGGGATCCAGAACACCGGGGAGCTGTTTTTT | CASSLFRGGIQNTGELFF
TRBD2 | NA | TRBJ2-2 | TRBV25-1 | TGTGCCAGCTCTTCACAGCGGGAGGCCGGGGAGCTGTTTTTT | CASSSQREAGELFF
TRBD1 | NA | TRBJ1-2 | TRBV28 | TGTGCCAGCAGTCCGACCGGGACAGGGAACTATGGCTACACCTTC | CASSPTGTGNYGYTF
NA | NA | TRBJ2-5 | TRBV4-2 | TGTGCCAGCAGCCTGACCTCCGGGACCGAAGAGACCCAGTACTTC | CASSLTSGTEETQYF
NA | NA | TRBJ2-1 | TRBV11-2 | TGTGCCAGCAGCCCACGTTTCTCTAACAATGAGCAGTTCTTC | CASSPRFSNNEQFF
NA | NA | TRBJ2-5 | TRBV18 | TGTGCCAGCTCACCGCAGACAGGTTTGCAAGAGACCCAGTACTTC | CASSPQTGLQETQYF
NA | NA | TRBJ1-1 | TRBV5-4 | TGTGCCAGCAGCTCGGGGGGGTCGTTGCTGAACACTGAAGCTTTCTTT | CASSSGGSLLNTEAFF
NA | NA | TRBJ2-3 | TRBV9 | TGTGCCAGCAGCGTTGCGGGGTACATGGATACGCAGTATTTT | CASSVAGYMDTQYF
NA | once | TRBJ2-3 | TRBV2 | TGTGCCAGCAGGGGTAGGATGCGGACCACAGATACGCAGTATTTT | CASRGRMRTTDTQYF
NA | NA | TRBJ2-7 | TRBV19 | TGTGCCAGTAGTATGTGGGCCAGGGAAGCCGAGCAGTACTTC | CASSMWAREAEQYF
NA | NA | TRBJ2-3 | TRBV11-2 | TGTGCCAGCAGCTTAACGGCCCCGGCAGATACGCAGTATTTT | CASSLTAPADTQYF
NA | NA | TRBJ2-4 | TRBV5-1 | TGCGCCAGCAGCGGGGGGCTAGCCAAAAACATTCAGTACTTC | CASSGGLAKNIQYF
NA | NA | TRBJ2-1 | TRBV18 | TGTGCCAGCTCACTTGTTGACACGGGGAATGAGCAGTTCTTC | CASSLVDTGNEQFF
NA | NA | TRBJ2-1 | TRBV11-2 | TGTGCCAGCAGCTATCCCTACCCCCTGAGGGGATACAATGAGCAGTTCTTC | CASSYPYPLRGYNEQFF
NA | NA | TRBJ1-1 | TRBV7-9 | TGTGCCAGCAGCTTCCCAGGCAGGAACACTGAAGCTTTCTTT | CASSFPGRNTEAFF
NA | NA | TRBJ2-5 | TRBV28 | TGTGCCAGCACCAATTGGGGGCTCTCTGGAGAGACCCAGTACTTC | CASTNWGLSGETQYF
TRBD2 | NA | TRBJ2-2 | TRBV5-1 | TGCGCCAGCAGCTTGGATGCTAGCGGATCCCGCACCGGGGAGCTGTTTTTT | CASSLDASGSRTGELFF
NA | NA | TRBJ2-7 | TRBV5-8 | TGTGCCAGCAGCCTCTTCTACGAGCAGTACTTC | CASSLFYEQYF
TRBD1 | NA | TRBJ1-4 | TRBV7-2 | TGTGCCAGCAGCCGTGACAGGGGTGAAAAACTGTTTTTT | CASSRDRGEKLFF
NA | NA | TRBJ1-5 | TRBV6-4 | TGTGCCAGCAGTGAGCAGTATAGCAATCAGCCCCAGCATTTT | CASSEQYSNQPQHF
NA | NA | TRBJ2-7 | TRBV11-2 | TGTGCCAGCAGCTTAGATCTCTCGGCCGGAACCTACGAGCAGTACTTC | CASSLDLSAGTYEQYF
NA | once | TRBJ2-7 | TRBV29-1 | TGCAGCGTTGTCGACAGGTGGAGCTACGAGCAGTACTTC | CSVVDRWSYEQYF
NA | NA | TRBJ2-2 | TRBV10-2 | TGCGCCACGGCGCTCACCGGGGAGCTGTTTTTT | CATALTGELFF
NA | once | TRBJ2-7 | TRBV5-4 | TGTGCCAGCAGCAGGCCGGGACACCTTTCGGGCTACGAGCAGTACTTC | CASSRPGHLSGYEQYF
NA | once | TRBJ2-2 | TRBV27 | TGTGCCAGCAGTTTCGTAGGTTCCCATGCCGGGGAGCTGTTTTTT | CASSFVGSHAGELFF
NA | NA | TRBJ2-2 | TRBV4-3 | TGCGCCAGCAGCCCTCAAACTCGGCTAGCCGCCGGGGAGCTGTTTTTT | CASSPQTRLAAGELFF
NA | NA | TRBJ2-3 | TRBV4-1 | TGCGCCAGCAGCCAAGATCCAGGGTTGGCGGATACGCAGTATTTT | CASSQDPGLADTQYF
NA | NA | TRBJ2-7 | TRBV9 | TGTGCCAGCAGCGTCCGAGGCAGGGCTTACTTCTACGAGCAGTACTTC | CASSVRGRAYFYEQYF
NA | NA | TRBJ2-3 | TRBV21-1 | TGTGCCAGCAGCATCTTTTGCACAGATACGCAGTATTTT | CASSIFCTDTQYF
NA | NA | TRBJ2-5 | TRBV14 | TGTGCCAGCAGCCATCAAGAGACCCAGTACTTC | CASSHQETQYF
TRBD1 | NA | TRBJ2-7 | TRBV28 | TGTGCCAGCAGTTCGTCCGGGACAGTTTACGAGCAGTACTTC | CASSSSGTVYEQYF